Listed below are T cell receptor beta chains from one sample, sequenced in a study of blood T cells in healthy people across ages. MiXCR, applied by TCRdb to the 5' RACE reads, yields one record per CDR3 protein. The repertoire holds about 640,000 distinct CDR3 sequences, with approximately 59% as singletons. The material sequenced was blood. The origin of the receptors is a man in his fifties or sixties in good health. The CDR3 runs from the conserved cysteine through the conserved F or W. The D gene is left open where the match is weak. Clone size is given for some rows only: seen once, a few or many times, or a class if the clone is expanded.

d_call: TRBD2
v_call: TRBV12-3/TRBV12-4
j_call: TRBJ2-5
clone_size: NA
cdr3_aa: CASSLLLAGGQETQYF
cdr3_nt: TGTGCCAGCAGTTTACTTCTAGCGGGGGGTCAGGAGACCCAGTACTTC

d_call: NA
v_call: TRBV10-3
j_call: TRBJ2-7
clone_size: NA
cdr3_aa: CAISVGRGGYEQYF
cdr3_nt: TGTGCCATCAGTGTTGGCCGTGGGGGCTACGAGCAGTACTTC

d_call: NA
v_call: TRBV6-1
j_call: TRBJ2-7
clone_size: NA
cdr3_aa: CASSEIGSSYEQYF
cdr3_nt: TGTGCCAGCAGTGAAATAGGCAGTTCGTACGAGCAGTACTTC

d_call: TRBD2
v_call: TRBV6-5
j_call: TRBJ2-3
clone_size: NA
cdr3_aa: CASSTGLAISTDTQYF
cdr3_nt: TGTGCCAGCAGCACAGGACTAGCCATTAGCACAGATACGCAGTATTTT

d_call: NA
v_call: TRBV20-1
j_call: TRBJ2-1
clone_size: NA
cdr3_aa: CSATPIGRYNEQFF
cdr3_nt: TGCAGTGCAACCCCTATCGGGCGCTACAATGAGCAGTTCTTC

d_call: TRBD2
v_call: TRBV3-1
j_call: TRBJ2-3
clone_size: few
cdr3_aa: CASSRRTSGSTDTQYF
cdr3_nt: TGTGCCAGCAGCCGACGGACTAGCGGTTCCACAGATACGCAGTATTTT

d_call: NA
v_call: TRBV12-3/TRBV12-4
j_call: TRBJ2-3
clone_size: NA
cdr3_aa: CASSKWGDTQYF
cdr3_nt: TGTGCCAGCAGTAAGTGGGGAGATACGCAGTATTTT

d_call: TRBD2
v_call: TRBV27
j_call: TRBJ2-3
clone_size: few
cdr3_aa: CASSLRLAGGTQYF
cdr3_nt: TGTGCCAGCAGTTTACGACTAGCAGGTGGTACGCAGTATTTT

d_call: NA
v_call: TRBV5-1
j_call: TRBJ1-1
clone_size: NA
cdr3_aa: CASSLMGSTMNTEAFF
cdr3_nt: TGCGCCAGCAGCTTGATGGGGTCAACTATGAACACTGAAGCTTTCTTT

d_call: TRBD2
v_call: TRBV12-3/TRBV12-4
j_call: TRBJ2-3
clone_size: NA
cdr3_aa: CTSSLPLAGGQRTDTQYF
cdr3_nt: TGTACCAGCAGTTTACCACTAGCGGGGGGACAACGCACAGATACGCAGTATTTT

d_call: TRBD1
v_call: TRBV12-3/TRBV12-4
j_call: TRBJ2-3
clone_size: NA
cdr3_aa: CASDSGQGVPDTQYF
cdr3_nt: TGTGCCAGCGATTCGGGGCAGGGGGTCCCAGATACGCAGTATTTT

d_call: NA
v_call: TRBV5-1
j_call: TRBJ1-4
clone_size: few
cdr3_aa: CASSWVPNEKLFF
cdr3_nt: TGCGCCAGCAGCTGGGTCCCTAATGAAAAACTGTTTTTT

d_call: NA
v_call: TRBV12-3/TRBV12-4
j_call: TRBJ1-2
clone_size: NA
cdr3_aa: CASSFLGDRGYTF
cdr3_nt: TGTGCCAGCAGTTTCCTCGGGGATCGGGGCTACACCTTC

d_call: NA
v_call: TRBV2
j_call: TRBJ2-7
clone_size: few
cdr3_aa: CASSESGSHYEQYF
cdr3_nt: TGTGCCAGCAGTGAAAGTGGGAGTCATTACGAGCAGTACTTC

d_call: NA
v_call: TRBV29-1
j_call: TRBJ2-3
clone_size: NA
cdr3_aa: CSVDLGGDTQYF
cdr3_nt: TGCAGCGTTGATCTAGGGGGAGATACGCAGTATTTT

d_call: NA
v_call: TRBV5-1
j_call: TRBJ2-5
clone_size: NA
cdr3_aa: CASSLLPSVAGPQETQYF
cdr3_nt: TGCGCCAGCAGCCTTTTGCCATCGGTGGCGGGGCCCCAAGAGACCCAGTACTTC

d_call: NA
v_call: TRBV6-1
j_call: TRBJ2-7
clone_size: NA
cdr3_aa: CASSVSGVSSYEQYF
cdr3_nt: TGTGCCAGCAGTGTATCAGGCGTTAGCTCCTACGAGCAGTACTTC

d_call: NA
v_call: TRBV6-6
j_call: TRBJ1-4
clone_size: few
cdr3_aa: CASTDLEKLFF
cdr3_nt: TGTGCCAGCACCGACCTGGAAAAACTGTTTTTT

d_call: NA
v_call: TRBV5-6
j_call: TRBJ2-5
clone_size: NA
cdr3_aa: CASSRLMSATQYF
cdr3_nt: TGTGCCAGCAGCCGGCTCATGTCGGCGACCCAGTACTTC

d_call: NA
v_call: TRBV20-1
j_call: TRBJ2-6
clone_size: NA
cdr3_aa: CSAGPYFSSGANVLTF
cdr3_nt: TGCAGTGCGGGACCCTACTTCAGCTCTGGGGCCAACGTCCTGACTTTC

d_call: TRBD1
v_call: TRBV9
j_call: TRBJ2-5
clone_size: NA
cdr3_aa: CASSETGRGSYSEQYF
cdr3_nt: TGTGCCAGCAGCGAGACAGGCAGGGGGTCCTACAGTGAGCAGTACTTC

d_call: NA
v_call: TRBV7-2
j_call: TRBJ2-3
clone_size: few
cdr3_aa: CASSLASVDTQYF
cdr3_nt: TGTGCCAGCAGCTTAGCTTCTGTAGATACGCAGTATTTT